This record looks at one T cell receptor (beta chain) sequence and its context. Its cognate antigen is unknown. This CDR3 region has 15 residues. V lost 0 bases, J lost 2 bases, and 2 bases stayed unmatched. Germline-derived CDR1 and CDR2 are ENHRY and SYGVKD. The data derive from a study of OX40 agonist ivuxolimab in advanced cancers. Looking at the study overall: The patients got ivuxolimab, which is an agonistic anti-OX40 (CD134) antibody. Broader study findings: The study found that CD8+ T cells averaged more expanded clones than CD4+. At 0.1 to 3.0 mg/kg and by week 6, CD4+ and CD8+ T cells in the blood had expanded clonally.

Only in-frame clones appear in the TCRdb table, and some are missing; sequencing was by immunoSEQ multiplex PCR. This sample has 57,000 or so clones, with just over 85% found just once. This TCR was recovered from an adult with an advanced solid tumor such as melanoma, head and neck, liver or kidney cancer. The sequenced sample was CD4+ or CD8+ T cells sorted from blood, obtained in a trial of the OX40 agonist ivuxolimab. The J gene is TRBJ2-7, the V gene TRBV10-3; 9 positions agree with TRBD2. CDR3 sequence: CAISESREGAYEQYF. DNA for the CDR3: TGTGCCATCAGTGAGTCGCGGGAGGGGGCCTACGAGCAGTACTTC.